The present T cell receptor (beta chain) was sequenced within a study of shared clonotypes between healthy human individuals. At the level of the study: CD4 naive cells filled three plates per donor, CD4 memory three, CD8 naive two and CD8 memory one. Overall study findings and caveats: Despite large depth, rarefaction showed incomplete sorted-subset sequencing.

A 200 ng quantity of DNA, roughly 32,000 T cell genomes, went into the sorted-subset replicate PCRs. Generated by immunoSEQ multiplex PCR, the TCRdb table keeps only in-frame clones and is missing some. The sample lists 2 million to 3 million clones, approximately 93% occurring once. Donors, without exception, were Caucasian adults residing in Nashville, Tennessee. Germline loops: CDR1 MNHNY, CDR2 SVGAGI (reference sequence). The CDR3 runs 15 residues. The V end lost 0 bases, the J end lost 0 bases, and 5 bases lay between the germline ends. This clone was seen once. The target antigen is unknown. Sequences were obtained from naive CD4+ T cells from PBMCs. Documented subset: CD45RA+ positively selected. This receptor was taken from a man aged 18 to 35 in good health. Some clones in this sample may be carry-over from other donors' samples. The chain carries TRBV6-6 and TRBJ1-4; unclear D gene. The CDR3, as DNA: TGTGCCAGCAGTTACTCGACACCAACTAATGAAAAACTGTTTTTT. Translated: CASSYSTPTNEKLFF.